These 12 T cell receptor beta chains share one sample of origin, sequenced in a study of cytomegalovirus exposure and HLA in healthy donors. The PCR contained 60 Vbeta and 13 Jbeta primers. Generated by immunoSEQ multiplex PCR, the TCRdb table keeps only in-frame clones and is missing some. The profile covers some 150,000 clones, with about three quarters appearing a single time and 5% to 8% taken by the ten largest. Sequenced material: PBMCs. Receptors were obtained from a man aged 40-49 years in good health and CMV-seropositive.

This chain links TRBV28 with TRBJ2-5, with 7 bases matching TRBD1. Germline V gene sequence: CDR1 MDHEN, CDR2 SYDVKM. After removal of 2 bases from V and 2 bases from J, the junction contained 2 bases not matched to a gene. This CDR3 has 14 amino acids. The CDR3 DNA reads TGTGCCAGCAGTTTAGGGGGACAGCAAGAGACCCAGTACTTC. Encoded protein: CASSLGGQQETQYF.

This clone was counted only a few times. The chain has TRBV4-1 and TRBJ1-1; the match to TRBD1 covers 8 bases. This CDR3 is 14 amino acids long. Per germline, CDR1 MGHRA and CDR2 YSYEKL. The trim removed 3 bases at V and 5 bases at J, leaving 5 bases unmatched. The CDR3 bases are TGCGCCAGCAGCCAGGCTGACAGGGGTACTGAAGCTTTCTTT. It codes for CASSQADRGTEAFF.

The rearrangement joins TRBV9 to TRBJ2-1; D possibly corresponds to TRBD2 (5 bases). Trimming cost V 1 base and J 4 bases, with 12 bases left between them. There are 15 residues in the CDR3. CDR1 is SGDLS and CDR2 is YYNGEE in the germline V gene. DNA for the CDR3: TGTGCCAGCAGCGTACAGGACCAGCGGTACAATGAGCAGTTCTTC. This sequence encodes CASSVQDQRYNEQFF.

The V call is TRBV2, the J call TRBJ2-3, with 11 bases identical to TRBD2. V trimming: 7 bases; J trimming: 2 bases; junction bases outside the gene matches: 5. CDR1 is SNHLY, CDR2 FYNNEI, per germline. The CDR3 loop spans 15 amino acids. CDR3 coding DNA: TGTGCCAGCACCTTAGCGGGAGGGGACACAGATACGCAGTATTTT. It translates to CASTLAGGDTDTQYF.

This chain uses TRBV27 with TRBJ1-5; TRBD1 matches 9 bases. CDR1 is MNHEY, CDR2 SMNVEV, per germline (reference sequence). There are 14 residues in the CDR3. V dropped 5 bases and J dropped 5; count of bases not matched to a gene: 4. The CDR3 DNA reads TGTGCCAGCAGTCCCCGGACAGGGGATCAGCCCCAGCATTTT. This gives the protein CASSPRTGDQPQHF.

The J gene is TRBJ1-4, the V gene TRBV7-2; maybe TRBD1 (5 bases). The V and J ends lost 4 bases and 2 bases respectively, with 8 bases between them. Germline CDR1 SGHTA, CDR2 FQGNSA. The CDR3 extends over 14 amino acids. The CDR3 loop reads CASSSRQTNEKLFF. As DNA, the CDR3 is TGTGCCAGCAGCTCTCGACAGACTAATGAAAAACTGTTTTTT. The full variable domain, with the rest looked up from reference TRBV7-2 and TRBJ1-4, is GAGVSQSPSNKVTEKGKDVELRCDPISGHTALYWYRQSLGQGLEFLIYFQGNSAPDKSGLPSDRFSAERTGGSVSTLTIQRTQQEDSAVYLCASSSRQTNEKLFFGSGTQLSVL.

The gene calls are TRBV28 and TRBJ1-2; D may be TRBD1 (5 bases). This CDR3 is built from 14 residues. CDR1 MDHEN and CDR2 SYDVKM come from the germline V gene. Trimming pared 8 bases from V and 4 bases from J, leaving 17 bases between. The CDR3 sequence: CASGPGGRFYGYTF. CDR3 nucleotide sequence: TGTGCCAGCGGTCCGGGGGGACGGTTCTATGGCTACACCTTC.

A few counts support this clone. The genes are TRBV29-1 and TRBJ1-1; a weak D match, TRBD1 (5 bases). V was shortened by 4 bases and J by 4 bases, with 10 bases between the two germline ends. Germline V CDR1 and CDR2: SQVTM, ANQGSEA. The CDR3 has 12 amino acids. For the CDR3, the DNA is TGCAGCGTTGCTAAGGGGCCCACTGAAGCTTTCTTT. It codes for CSVAKGPTEAFF.

This chain joins TRBV5-4 and TRBJ2-7; 7 bases match TRBD1. The CDR3 is 15 amino acids. J was trimmed by 6 bases and V by 5 bases; bases with no gene match: 14. CDR1 is SGHNT and CDR2 is YYREEE in the germline V gene (reference sequence). The CDR3 loop reads CASSRSGGSKSEQYF. DNA for the CDR3: TGTGCCAGCAGTAGATCAGGGGGATCTAAGTCCGAGCAGTACTTC.

In regard to this clone: The junction shows a germline mismatch at one end, possibly a read error. V gene TRBV5-1 combines with J gene TRBJ2-6; tentative D call: TRBD1 (6 bases). The CDR3 runs to 16 residues. Germline V gene data show CDR1 as SGHRS and CDR2 as YFSETQ. CDR3 in DNA: TGCGCCAGCAGCCCCGGACAGTTCTCTGGGGCCAACGGCCTGACTTTC. It translates to CASSPGQFSGANGLTF.

This clone was counted a few times. The chain recombines TRBV5-5 with TRBJ2-7, with D possibly being TRBD2 (5 bases). This CDR3 spans 15 amino acids. V was cut by 1 base and J by 3 bases, with 14 bases left in between. CDR1 SGHKS and CDR2 YYEKEE come from the germline V gene (reference sequence). The CDR3 bases are TGTGCCAGCAGCTTGAGGGCTTTAGGACTCTACGAGCAGTACTTC. It translates to CASSLRALGLYEQYF.

J is TRBJ2-3 and V is TRBV30; weak D call: TRBD2 (6 bases). From germline, CDR1 is GTSNPN and CDR2 SVGIG (reference sequence). V was trimmed by 4 bases and J by 1 base, leaving 6 bases between them. The CDR3 extends over 12 amino acids. DNA of the CDR3: TGTGCCTGGACTAGCGGCACAGATACGCAGTATTTT. It yields the protein CAWTSGTDTQYF.